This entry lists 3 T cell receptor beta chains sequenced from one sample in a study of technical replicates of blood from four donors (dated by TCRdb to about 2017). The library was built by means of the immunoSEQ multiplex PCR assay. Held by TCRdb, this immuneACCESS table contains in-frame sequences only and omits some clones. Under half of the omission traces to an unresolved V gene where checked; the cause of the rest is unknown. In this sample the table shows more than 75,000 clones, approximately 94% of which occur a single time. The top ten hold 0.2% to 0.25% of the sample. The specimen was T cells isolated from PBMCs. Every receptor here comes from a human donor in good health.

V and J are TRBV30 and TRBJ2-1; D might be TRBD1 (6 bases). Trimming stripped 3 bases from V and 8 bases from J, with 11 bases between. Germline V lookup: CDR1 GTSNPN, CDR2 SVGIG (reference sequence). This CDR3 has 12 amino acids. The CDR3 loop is CAWSRQVHEQFF. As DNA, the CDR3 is TGTGCCTGGAGCAGACAGGTCCATGAGCAGTTCTTC.

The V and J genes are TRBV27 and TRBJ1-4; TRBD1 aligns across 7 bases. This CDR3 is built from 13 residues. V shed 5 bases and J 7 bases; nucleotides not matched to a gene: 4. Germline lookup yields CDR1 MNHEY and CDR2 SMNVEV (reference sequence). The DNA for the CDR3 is TGTGCCAGCAGTATTGACAGGGTTGAAAAACTGTTTTTT. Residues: CASSIDRVEKLFF.

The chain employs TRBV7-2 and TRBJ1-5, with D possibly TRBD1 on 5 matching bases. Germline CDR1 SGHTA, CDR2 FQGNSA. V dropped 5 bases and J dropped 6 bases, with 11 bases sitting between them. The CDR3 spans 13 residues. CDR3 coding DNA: TGTGCCAGCAGCAAGAACAGGATTCAGCCCCAGCATTTT. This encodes CASSKNRIQPQHF.